This T cell receptor beta chain appears in the sequencing data of a study of neurological immune-mediated disorders. V lost 7 bases to trimming and J lost 5 bases, with 15 bases between them. The CDR3 has 13 amino acids. TCRdb reprocessed the 5' RACE reads with MiXCR, giving one entry per CDR3 protein. The data show tens of thousands of distinct CDR3 sequences, 4% to 6% seen once. This clonotype was detected ten times or more. V and J are TRBV12-3 or TRBV12-4 and TRBJ2-7, with D perhaps TRBD1 (6 bases). This clonotype was sampled from a young man with multiple sclerosis. Sequencing used PBMCs. The CDR3 bases are TGTGCCAGCACGGCAGGGGCTTTGGACGAGCAGTACTTC. Translation gives CASTAGALDEQYF.